This T cell receptor beta chain is from a study of T cells in localized non-small cell lung cancer. The V end was cut by 3 bases, the J end by 2 bases, with 8 bases between. Looked up from germline, CDR1 is SGHDN and CDR2 is FVKESK. The length of the CDR3 is 15 residues. Produced via immunoSEQ multiplex PCR; TCRdb's table is partial and in-frame only. Seen here are about 54,000 clones, approximately 82% observed once, and the top ten hold just under 20%. Concerning this clone itself: Its antigen is as yet unknown.

Study-wide findings and caveats: The greatest T cell clonality was found in uninvolved adjacent lung (higher than in tumor). Adjacent lung held a median roughly 60 of the top 100 tumor clones. Multi-region tumor sequencing was not done, so intratumor heterogeneity could not be excluded. Longer overall survival was seen with higher T cell density measured in blood.

This clonotype originated in a female donor over 55 with stage II squamous cell lung carcinoma. This chain joins TRBV14 and TRBJ2-6; tentatively, D is TRBD2 (6 bases). The sequencing here drew on peripheral blood, taken before any cancer treatment. CDR3 region: CASSHGSAGANVLTF. In nucleotides, the CDR3 is TGTGCCAGCAGCCACGGGAGCGCTGGGGCCAACGTCCTGACTTTC.